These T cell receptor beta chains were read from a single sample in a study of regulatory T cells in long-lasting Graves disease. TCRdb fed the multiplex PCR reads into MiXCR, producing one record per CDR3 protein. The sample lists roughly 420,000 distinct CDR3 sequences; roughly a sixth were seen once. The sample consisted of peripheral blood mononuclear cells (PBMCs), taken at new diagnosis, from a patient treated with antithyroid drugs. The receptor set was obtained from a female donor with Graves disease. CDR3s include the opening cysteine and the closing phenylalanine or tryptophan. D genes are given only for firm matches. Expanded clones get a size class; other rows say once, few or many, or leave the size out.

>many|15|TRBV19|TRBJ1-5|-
TGTGCCAGTAGTATGGGTCGTCTTAATGATCAGCCCCAGCATTTT
CASSMGRLNDQPQHF
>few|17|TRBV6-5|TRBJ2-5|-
TGTGCCAGCAGTTATGGAGTGGCTCCAACCCAAAAGATGACCCAGTACTTC
CASSYGVAPTQKMTQYF
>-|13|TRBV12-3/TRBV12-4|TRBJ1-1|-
TGTGCCAGCAGTTATCCGGGGCCCGGGGGAGCTTTCTTT
CASSYPGPGGAFF
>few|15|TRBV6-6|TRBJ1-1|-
TGTGCCAGCAGTTACTCGATTGGCCTAAACACTGAAGCTTTCTTT
CASSYSIGLNTEAFF
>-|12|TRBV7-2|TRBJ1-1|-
TGTGCCAGCAGGGTACTAACCGGGACGCTCTTCTTT
CASRVLTGTLFF
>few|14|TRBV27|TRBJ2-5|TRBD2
TGTGCCAGCAGACGGACTAGCGGGATCGAGACCCAGTACTTC
CASRRTSGIETQYF
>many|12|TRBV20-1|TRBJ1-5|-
TGCAGTGCTAACAGGGGCAATCAGCCCCAGCATTTT
CSANRGNQPQHF
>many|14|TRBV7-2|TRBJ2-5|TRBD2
TGTGCCAGCAGCGCGCCGGGACTAGAGGAGACCCAGTACTTC
CASSAPGLEETQYF
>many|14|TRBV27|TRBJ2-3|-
TGTGCCAGCAGTTTATGGGACTCTACAGATACGCAGTATTTT
CASSLWDSTDTQYF
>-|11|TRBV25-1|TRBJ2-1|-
TGTGCCAGTAAAATTTACAATGAGCAGTTCTTC
CASKIYNEQFF
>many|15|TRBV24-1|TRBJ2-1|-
TGTGCCACCAGTGATTTCCTACACGGGAGCAATGAGCAGTTCTTC
CATSDFLHGSNEQFF
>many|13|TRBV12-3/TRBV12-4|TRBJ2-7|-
TGTGCCAGCAGTTTTGGGGCCTCCTACGAGCAGTACTTC
CASSFGASYEQYF
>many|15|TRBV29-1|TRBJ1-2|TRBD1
TGCAGCGTTTCCACCGGGACAGGGGGCGCGGATGGCTACACCTTC
CSVSTGTGGADGYTF
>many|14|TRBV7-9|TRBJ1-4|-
TGTGCCAGCAGCTTAAAGGGGGCTAATGAAAAACTGTTTTTT
CASSLKGANEKLFF
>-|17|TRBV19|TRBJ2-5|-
TGTGCCAGTAGTATAACGGGTACGCCAGGGATTCAAGAGACCCAGTACTTC
CASSITGTPGIQETQYF
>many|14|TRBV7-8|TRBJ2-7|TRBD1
TGTGCCAGCAGCGCCCTCGACAGGGGAACCGAGCAGTACTTC
CASSALDRGTEQYF
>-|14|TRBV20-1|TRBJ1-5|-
TGCAGTGCTAGAAACAGGAATAGCAATCAGCCCCAGCATTTT
CSARNRNSNQPQHF
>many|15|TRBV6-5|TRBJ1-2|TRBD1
TGTGCCAGCAGTTACTCAACGGGACAGGGAAATGGCTACACCTTC
CASSYSTGQGNGYTF
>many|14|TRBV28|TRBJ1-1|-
TGTGCCAGCAGTTTAGGGCAGGGAGGAGCTGAAGCTTTCTTT
CASSLGQGGAEAFF
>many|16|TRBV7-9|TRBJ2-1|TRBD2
TGTGCCAGCAGCTTAATGACTAGCGGGAGCTACAATGAGCAGTTCTTC
CASSLMTSGSYNEQFF
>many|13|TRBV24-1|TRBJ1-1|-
TGTGCCACCAGTGTACAGGGTGGCACTGAAGCTTTCTTT
CATSVQGGTEAFF
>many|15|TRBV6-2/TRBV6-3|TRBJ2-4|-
TGTGCCAGCAGTTCAAGCGTCGGGGTATTGAACATTCAGTACTTC
CASSSSVGVLNIQYF
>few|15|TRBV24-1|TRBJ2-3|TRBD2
TGTGCCACCAGTGATGCGGGGGGGCCCGCAGATACGCAGTATTTT
CATSDAGGPADTQYF
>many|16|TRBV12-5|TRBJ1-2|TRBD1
TGTGCTAGTGGTTTGGTAACCGGGACAGGACTCTATGGCTACACCTTC
CASGLVTGTGLYGYTF
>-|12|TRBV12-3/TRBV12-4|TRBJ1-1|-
TGTGCCAGCAGTTGGGGTGGCACTGAAGCTTTCTTT
CASSWGGTEAFF
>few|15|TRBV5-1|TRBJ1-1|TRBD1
TGCGCCTCGAAATCGGCGAGGACAGGGACCACTGGAGCTTTCTTT
CASKSARTGTTGAFF
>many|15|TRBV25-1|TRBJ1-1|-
TGTGCCAGCAGTGAATATGCGTTGGGGACGGCTGAAGCTTTCTTT
CASSEYALGTAEAFF
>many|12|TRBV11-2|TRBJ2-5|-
TGTGCCAGCAGCTTAGATTTCGAGACCCAGTACTTC
CASSLDFETQYF
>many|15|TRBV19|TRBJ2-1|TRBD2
TGTGCCAGTACCATGACTAGCGGGAGCTTCAATGAGCAGTTCTTC
CASTMTSGSFNEQFF
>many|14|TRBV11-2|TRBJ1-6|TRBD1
TGTGCCAGCAGCTTAGATTCAGGGGGGTTACCCCTCCACTTT
CASSLDSGGLPLHF
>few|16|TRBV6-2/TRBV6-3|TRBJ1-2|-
TGTGCCAGCAGCCTCCAAGAGATGGGGGCTACTAGTGGCTACACCTTC
CASSLQEMGATSGYTF
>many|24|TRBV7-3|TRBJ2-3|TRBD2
TGTGCCAGCAGCTTCCTATTAGCGGGAGGCCCACCGCCTAGAGGTTTGACAAGCACAGATACGCAGTATTTT
CASSFLLAGGPPPRGLTSTDTQYF
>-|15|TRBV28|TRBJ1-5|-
TGTGCCAGCAGTTTCCGGACAGTTAGCAATCAGCCCCAGCATTTT
CASSFRTVSNQPQHF
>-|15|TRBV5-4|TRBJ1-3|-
TGTGCCAGCAGTATAGACGGGGACCTAGGAAACACCATATATTTT
CASSIDGDLGNTIYF
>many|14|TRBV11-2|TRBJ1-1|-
TGTGCCAGCAGCTTGGGGGGAAGTAACACTGAAGCTTTCTTT
CASSLGGSNTEAFF
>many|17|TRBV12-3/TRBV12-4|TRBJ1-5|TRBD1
TGTGCCAGCAGTTTAGGGAGGACAGGGTATAGCAATCAGCCCCAGCATTTT
CASSLGRTGYSNQPQHF
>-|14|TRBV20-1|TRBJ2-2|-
TGCAGTGCTAGAGGTTATGTAAACACCGGGGAGCTGTTTTTT
CSARGYVNTGELFF
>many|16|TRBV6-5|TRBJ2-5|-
TGTGCCAGCAGTTACGGAGTGGAGTCTTACCAAGAGACCCAGTACTTC
CASSYGVESYQETQYF
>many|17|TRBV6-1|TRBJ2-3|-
TGTGCCAGCAGACCTTCCCAAAATCATAAATCCGCAGATACGCAGTATTTT
CASRPSQNHKSADTQYF
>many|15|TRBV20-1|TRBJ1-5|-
TGCAGTGCTAGAGATCTCGGTTCTGGCAATCAGCCCCAGCATTTT
CSARDLGSGNQPQHF
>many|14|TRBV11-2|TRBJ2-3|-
TGTGCCAGCAGCTCACAGGGCAGCACAGATACGCAGTATTTT
CASSSQGSTDTQYF
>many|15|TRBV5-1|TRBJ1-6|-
TGCGCCAGCAGCTTGGAGACGGCTAATAATTCACCCCTCCACTTT
CASSLETANNSPLHF
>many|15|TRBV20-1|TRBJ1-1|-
TGCAGTGCTAGAGAATCAGGATTCCTGAACACTGAAGCTTTCTTT
CSARESGFLNTEAFF
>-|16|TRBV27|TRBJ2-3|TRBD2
TGTGCCAGCGGCCAACTAGCGGGGGTTAGCACAGATACGCAGTATTTT
CASGQLAGVSTDTQYF
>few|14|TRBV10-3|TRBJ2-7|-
TGTGCCATCAGTGGTGGCAGGGGATCTTACGAGCAGTACTTC
CAISGGRGSYEQYF
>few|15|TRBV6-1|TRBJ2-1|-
TGTGCCAGCACCCCCCCGGGGAGAGGCGGAAATGAGCAGTTCTTC
CASTPPGRGGNEQFF
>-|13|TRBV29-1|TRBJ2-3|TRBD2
TGCAGCTTAATAGCGGGGGTGGGAGATACGCAGTATTTT
CSLIAGVGDTQYF
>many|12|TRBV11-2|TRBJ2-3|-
TGTGCCAGCAGCAGCCAGGGGGATACGCAGTATTTT
CASSSQGDTQYF
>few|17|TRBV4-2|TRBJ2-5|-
TGTGCCAGCAGCCAGTACCTACCGGGACCTAGACTGGAGACCCAGTACTTC
CASSQYLPGPRLETQYF
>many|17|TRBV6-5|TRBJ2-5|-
TGTGCCAGCAGTTACGGAAAGAGGGTTTATTCCCAAGAGACCCAGTACTTC
CASSYGKRVYSQETQYF
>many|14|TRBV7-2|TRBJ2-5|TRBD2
TGTGCCAGCAGCTTGGGACCCGGGGGGGAGACCCAGTACTTC
CASSLGPGGETQYF
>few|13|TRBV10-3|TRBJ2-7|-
TGTGCCATCAGTGGGGGACTCGGCGATGAGCAGTACTTC
CAISGGLGDEQYF
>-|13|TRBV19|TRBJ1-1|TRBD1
TGTGCCAGTAGTATTAAGGGGGCCGTTGAAGCTTTCTTT
CASSIKGAVEAFF
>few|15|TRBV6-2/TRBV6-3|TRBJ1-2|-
TGTGCCAGCAGTTACTCATTCGGGGGAATCTATGGCTACACCTTC
CASSYSFGGIYGYTF
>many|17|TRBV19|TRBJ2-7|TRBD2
TGTGCCAGTACCGCAGGGACTAGCGGGAGCGCGAGCTACGAGCAGTACTTC
CASTAGTSGSASYEQYF